This T cell receptor beta chain comes out of a study of blood T cells in healthy people across ages. This clonotype was detected only a few times. A J-beta primer mix and a sample-barcoded 5' primer were used in a second PCR of roughly 7 to 12 cycles. Per-sample output comprised a minimum of 2.5 million paired-end reads containing CDR3. TCRdb passed the 5' RACE reads through MiXCR, listing each CDR3 protein once. The repertoire holds about 2 million distinct CDR3 sequences, with roughly 49% as singletons. Total RNA was isolated from each sample in quantities of at least 6 micrograms. The germline CDR1 and CDR2 sequences are DFQATT and SNEGSKA (reference sequence). V was trimmed by 5 bases and J by 14 bases, leaving 16 bases between them. This CDR3 contains 11 residues.

The source material was blood. This sequence joins TRBV20-1 and TRBJ2-1; D is unresolved. The sequence was obtained from a woman between 40 and 50 years old in good health. The chain's CDR3 is CSAAVRGPEFF. CDR3 sequence (DNA): TGCAGTGCTGCCGTACGCGGTCCGGAGTTCTTC.